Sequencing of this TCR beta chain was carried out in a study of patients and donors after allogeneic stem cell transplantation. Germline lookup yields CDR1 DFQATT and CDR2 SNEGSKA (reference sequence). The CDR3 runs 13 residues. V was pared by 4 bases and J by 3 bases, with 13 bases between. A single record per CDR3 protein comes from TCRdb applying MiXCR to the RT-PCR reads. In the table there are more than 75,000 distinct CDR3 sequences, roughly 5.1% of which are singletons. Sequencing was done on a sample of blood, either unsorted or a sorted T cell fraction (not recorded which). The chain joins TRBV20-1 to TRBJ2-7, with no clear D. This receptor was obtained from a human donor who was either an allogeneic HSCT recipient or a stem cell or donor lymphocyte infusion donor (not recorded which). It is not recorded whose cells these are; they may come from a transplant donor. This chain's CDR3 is CSAIGQNVYEQYF. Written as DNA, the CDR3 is TGCAGTGCTATCGGGCAGAACGTCTACGAGCAGTACTTC.